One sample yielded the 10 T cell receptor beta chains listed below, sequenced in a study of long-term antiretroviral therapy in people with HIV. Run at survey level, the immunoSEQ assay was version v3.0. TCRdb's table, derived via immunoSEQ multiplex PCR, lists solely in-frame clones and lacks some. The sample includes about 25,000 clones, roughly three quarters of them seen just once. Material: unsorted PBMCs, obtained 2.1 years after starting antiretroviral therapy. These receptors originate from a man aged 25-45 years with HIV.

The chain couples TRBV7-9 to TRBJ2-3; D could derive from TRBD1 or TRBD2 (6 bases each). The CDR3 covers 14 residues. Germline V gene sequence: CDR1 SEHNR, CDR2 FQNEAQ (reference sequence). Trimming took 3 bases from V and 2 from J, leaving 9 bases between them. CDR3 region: CASSLGGNTDTQYF. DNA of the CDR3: TGTGCCAGCAGCTTGGGGGGCAACACAGATACGCAGTATTTT.

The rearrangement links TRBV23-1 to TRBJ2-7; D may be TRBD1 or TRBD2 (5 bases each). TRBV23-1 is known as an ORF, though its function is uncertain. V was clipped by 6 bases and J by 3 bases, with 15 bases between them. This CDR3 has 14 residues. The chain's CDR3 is CASSQAEQDYEQYF. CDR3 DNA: TGCGCCAGCAGCCAAGCGGAACAGGACTACGAGCAGTACTTC.

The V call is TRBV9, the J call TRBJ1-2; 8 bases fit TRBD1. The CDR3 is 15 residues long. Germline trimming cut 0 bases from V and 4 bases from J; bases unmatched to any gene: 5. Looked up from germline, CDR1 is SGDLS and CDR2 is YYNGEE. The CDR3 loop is CASSVETGASYGYTF. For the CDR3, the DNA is TGTGCCAGCAGCGTAGAGACAGGGGCCTCCTATGGCTACACCTTC.

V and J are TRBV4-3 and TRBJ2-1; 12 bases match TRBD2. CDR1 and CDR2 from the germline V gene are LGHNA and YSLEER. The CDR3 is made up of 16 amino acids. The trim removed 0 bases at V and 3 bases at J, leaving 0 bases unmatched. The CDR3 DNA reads TGCGCCAGCAGCCAAGAACTAGCGGGAGGCTACAATGAGCAGTTCTTC. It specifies CASSQELAGGYNEQFF.

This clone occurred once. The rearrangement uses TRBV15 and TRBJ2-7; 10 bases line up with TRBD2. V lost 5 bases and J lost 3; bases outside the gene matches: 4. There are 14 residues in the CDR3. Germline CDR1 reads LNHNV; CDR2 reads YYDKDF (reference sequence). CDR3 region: CATSVRTSGYEQYF. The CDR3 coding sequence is TGTGCCACCAGCGTCCGGACTAGCGGCTACGAGCAGTACTTC.

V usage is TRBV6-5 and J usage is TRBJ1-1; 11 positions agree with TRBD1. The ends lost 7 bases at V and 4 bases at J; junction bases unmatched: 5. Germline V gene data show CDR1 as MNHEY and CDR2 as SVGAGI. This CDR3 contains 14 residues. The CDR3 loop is CASMGDRGGTEAFF. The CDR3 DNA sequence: TGTGCCAGCATGGGGGACAGGGGGGGCACTGAAGCTTTCTTT.

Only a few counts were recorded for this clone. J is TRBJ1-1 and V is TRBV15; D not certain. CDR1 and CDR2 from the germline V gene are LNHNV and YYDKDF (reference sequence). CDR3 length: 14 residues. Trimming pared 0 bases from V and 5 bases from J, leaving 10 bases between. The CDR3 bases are TGTGCCACCAGCAGAGATATGGCGGGGACTGAAGCTTTCTTT. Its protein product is CATSRDMAGTEAFF.

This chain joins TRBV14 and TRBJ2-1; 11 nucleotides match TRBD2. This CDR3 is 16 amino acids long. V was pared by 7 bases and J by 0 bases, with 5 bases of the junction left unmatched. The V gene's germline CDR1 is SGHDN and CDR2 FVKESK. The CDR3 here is CASMASGGLSYNEQFF. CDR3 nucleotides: TGTGCCAGCATGGCTAGCGGGGGGCTCTCCTACAATGAGCAGTTCTTC.

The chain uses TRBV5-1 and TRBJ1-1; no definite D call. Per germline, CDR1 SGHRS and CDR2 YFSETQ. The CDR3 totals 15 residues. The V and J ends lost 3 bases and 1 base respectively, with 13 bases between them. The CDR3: CASSSQRTGNTEAFF. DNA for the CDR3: TGCGCCAGCAGCTCCCAGAGAACGGGGAACACTGAAGCTTTCTTT.

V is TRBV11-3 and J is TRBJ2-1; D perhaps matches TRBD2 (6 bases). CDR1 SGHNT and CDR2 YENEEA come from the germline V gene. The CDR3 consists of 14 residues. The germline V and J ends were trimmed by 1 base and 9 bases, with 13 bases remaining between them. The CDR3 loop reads CASSLGGGWGEQFF. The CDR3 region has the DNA TGTGCCAGCAGCTTAGGGGGAGGCTGGGGTGAGCAGTTCTTC.